This T cell receptor beta chain was recorded in a study of cytomegalovirus exposure and HLA in healthy donors. Concerning this clone itself: Its antigen is not identified.

The V gene's germline CDR1 is SNHLY and CDR2 FYNNEI. V trimming: 5 bases; J trimming: 3 bases; junction bases outside the gene matches: 7. The CDR3 length is 14 residues. Study outcomes and limitations: Rare sequences made up most TCRs, while some public TCRs were found in many donors.

The PCR made use of 60 Vbeta and 13 Jbeta primers. Using immunoSEQ multiplex PCR, the repertoire was profiled, and TCRdb retains in-frame clones only, with some absent. The sample has approximately 200,000 clones, around 83% seen once; the top ten hold roughly 1.3%. The origin of this receptor is a girl between 10 and 17 years old in good health and CMV-seronegative. The V gene is TRBV2, the J gene TRBJ2-7; TRBD1 matches at 7 bases. The sample consisted of PBMCs. CDR3 loop: CASSLGQAYYEQYF. CDR3 sequence (DNA): TGTGCCAGCAGTCTAGGACAGGCGTACTACGAGCAGTACTTC.